Listed here is a single T cell receptor beta chain. The data were obtained in a study of monozygotic twins with inflammatory bowel disease. Investigators extracted total RNA from whole blood and did not sort T cells. Germline V gene data show CDR1 as LGHNA and CDR2 as YSLEER. The CDR3 covers 19 residues. TCRdb derives one entry per CDR3 protein from the 5' RACE reads, leaving out DNA. The sample's table shows 95,000 to 110,000 distinct CDR3 sequences. The TCR sequence derives from a human donor with ulcerative colitis or Crohn's disease, or a healthy co-twin of an affected twin (not recorded which). The sequenced sample was blood. The chain couples TRBV4-3 to TRBJ2-6; TCRdb names TRBD2, which stays unverified in the absence of DNA. The CDR3 protein is CASSQTTLAGVAGANVLTF.